This TCR beta chain came from a study of cytomegalovirus exposure and HLA in healthy donors. As for this clone: Antigen unknown.

Trimming removed 10 bases from V and 0 bases from J, with 15 bases in between. This CDR3 has 14 residues. Germline V CDR1 and CDR2: MDHEN, SYDVKM. Data came from immunoSEQ multiplex PCR; TCRdb stores just in-frame clones and leaves some out. The table records 43,000 or so clones, roughly nine tenths of them present only once. Study-level points and caveats: The study listed 150 to 200 cytomegalovirus-associated TCR beta chains. Reported results showed that the classifier diagnosed cytomegalovirus status with high specificity and sensitivity.

This receptor was obtained from a man aged 18 to 35 in good health and CMV-seronegative. The chain uses TRBV28 and TRBJ1-2; D is unresolved. Material for sequencing was PBMCs. The CDR3 is CAIDSPGANYGYTF. The CDR3 region has the DNA TGTGCCATCGATTCGCCAGGCGCTAACTATGGCTACACCTTC.